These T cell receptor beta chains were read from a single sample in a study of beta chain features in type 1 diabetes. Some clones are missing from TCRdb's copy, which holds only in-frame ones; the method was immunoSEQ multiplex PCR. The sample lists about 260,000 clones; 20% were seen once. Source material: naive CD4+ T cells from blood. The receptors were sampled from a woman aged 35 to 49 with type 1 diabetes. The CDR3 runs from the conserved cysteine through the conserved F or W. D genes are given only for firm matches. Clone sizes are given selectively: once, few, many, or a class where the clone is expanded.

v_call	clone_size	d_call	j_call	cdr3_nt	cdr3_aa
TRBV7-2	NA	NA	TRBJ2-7	TGTGCCAGCAGCCCCCGGGCGGCAGGGGAATCCTACGAGCAGTACTTC	CASSPRAAGESYEQYF
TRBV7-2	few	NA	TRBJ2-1	TGTGCCAGCAGTTTTCCGGGGGGCCGTTACAATGAGCAGTTCTTC	CASSFPGGRYNEQFF
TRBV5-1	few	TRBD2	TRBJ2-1	TGCGCCAGCAGCCGTACGGGACTAGCGGGCAATGAGCAGTTCTTC	CASSRTGLAGNEQFF
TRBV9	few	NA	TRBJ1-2	TGTGCCAGCAGCGTAGAGACGACTCAGGGGTATGGCTACACCTTC	CASSVETTQGYGYTF
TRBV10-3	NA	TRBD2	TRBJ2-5	TGTGCCATCAGTACTAGCGGTAGAGCTGAGACCCAGTACTTC	CAISTSGRAETQYF
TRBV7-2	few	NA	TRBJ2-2	TGTGCCAGCAGCTCAACGGTGGGGCAGGGGATCGGGGAGCTGTTTTTT	CASSSTVGQGIGELFF
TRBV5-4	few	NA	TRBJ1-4	TGTGCCAGCAGCTTTCAGGTGGAAAGGGGAGAAAAACTGTTTTTT	CASSFQVERGEKLFF
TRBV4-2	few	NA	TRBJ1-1	TGTGCCAGCAGCCCGGCAGGCTTGAACACTGAAGCTTTCTTT	CASSPAGLNTEAFF
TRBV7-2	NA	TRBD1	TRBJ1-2	TGTGCCAGCAGCTTATATCAGCCTGACAGGGGCTATGGCTACACCTTC	CASSLYQPDRGYGYTF
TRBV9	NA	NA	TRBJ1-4	TGTGCCAGCAGCGTAGCGCCTTCGGAGGGAAAACTGTTTTTT	CASSVAPSEGKLFF
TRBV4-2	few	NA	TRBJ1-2	TGTGCCAGCAGCCTTACCAACCGGGAGACATCAATCTATGGCTACACCTTC	CASSLTNRETSIYGYTF
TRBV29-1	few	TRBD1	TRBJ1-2	TGCAGCGGTGCCGGGACAGCCGCTGGGGGCTACACCTTC	CSGAGTAAGGYTF
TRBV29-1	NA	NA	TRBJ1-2	TGCTCAGTATTGGAGCAGCGGATCGATGGCTACACCTTC	CSVLEQRIDGYTF
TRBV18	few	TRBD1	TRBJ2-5	TGTGCCAGCTCACCCCAGGGACCGGGACAGGGAACGGAGACCCAGTACTTC	CASSPQGPGQGTETQYF
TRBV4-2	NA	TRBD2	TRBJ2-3	TGTGCCAGCAGCCAAGATTTACTAGCGCCGAGCACAGATACGCAGTATTTT	CASSQDLLAPSTDTQYF
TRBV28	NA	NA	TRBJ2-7	TGTGCCAGCAGGCCCCCTCGGGGCGAGCAGTACTTC	CASRPPRGEQYF
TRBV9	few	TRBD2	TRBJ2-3	TGTGCCAGCAGCGTAGGCCTAGCGGGAGAAGATACGCAGTATTTT	CASSVGLAGEDTQYF
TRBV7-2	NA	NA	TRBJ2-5	TGTGCCAGCAGCTTATCACAGGGCCAGGAGACCCAGTACTTC	CASSLSQGQETQYF
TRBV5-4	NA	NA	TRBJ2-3	TGTGCCAGCAGCTTGAAGCAGGGCACAGATACGCAGTATTTT	CASSLKQGTDTQYF
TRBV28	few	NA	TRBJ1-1	TGTGCCAGCAGTTTATACGGTGAAGCTTTCTTT	CASSLYGEAFF
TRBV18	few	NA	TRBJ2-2	TGTGCCAGCTCACCCTCGAACACCGGGGAGCTGTTTTTT	CASSPSNTGELFF
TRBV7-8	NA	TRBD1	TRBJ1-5	TGTGCCAGCAGCTTAGGACAGGGCGGCGGGCAGCCCCAGCATTTT	CASSLGQGGGQPQHF
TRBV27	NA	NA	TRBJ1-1	TGTGCCAGCAGTTTTGGGGGCTGGGGCACTGAAGCTTTCTTT	CASSFGGWGTEAFF
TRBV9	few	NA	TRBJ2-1	TGTGCCAGCAGCACTCGGACACGGAATGAGCAGTTCTTC	CASSTRTRNEQFF
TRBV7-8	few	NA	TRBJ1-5	TGTGCCAGCAGCTTAGATCTAAATCAGCCCCAGCATTTT	CASSLDLNQPQHF
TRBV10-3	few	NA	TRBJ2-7	TGTGCCATCAGTGGTCCAGGTCAAGCCAGCGAGCAGTACTTC	CAISGPGQASEQYF
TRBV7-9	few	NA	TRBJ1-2	TGTGCCAGCAGCCCCACCCAGTACGGCTACACCTTC	CASSPTQYGYTF
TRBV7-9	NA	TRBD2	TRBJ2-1	TGTGCCAGCAGCTTTAGCGGGAGAGCAATCTACAATGAGCAGTTCTTC	CASSFSGRAIYNEQFF
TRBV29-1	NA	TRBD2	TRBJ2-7	TGCAGCGTGGGCCTAGCGGGGGCCTTGAGCTCCTACGAGCAGTACTTC	CSVGLAGALSSYEQYF
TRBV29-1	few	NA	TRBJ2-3	TGCAGCGTTGGCCCGAGGACAGATACGCAGTATTTT	CSVGPRTDTQYF
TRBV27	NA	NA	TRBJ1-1	TGTGCCAGCAGTTTAATGGGGGCGGTTCACACTGAAGCTTTCTTT	CASSLMGAVHTEAFF
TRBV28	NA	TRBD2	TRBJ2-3	TGTGCCAGCAGTTTCCGCGGGGGGGCAGAAGATACGCAGTATTTT	CASSFRGGAEDTQYF
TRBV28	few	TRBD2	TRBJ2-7	TGTGCCAGCACGACTAGCGGGAGGGCCTACGAGCAGTACTTC	CASTTSGRAYEQYF
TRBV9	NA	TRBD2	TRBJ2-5	TGTGCCAGCAGCGCAACGGGAGGTCAGGAGACCCAGTACTTC	CASSATGGQETQYF
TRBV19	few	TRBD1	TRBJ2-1	TGTGCCAGTAGTTTCCCGGGACAGGGGTTAATTGAGCAGTTCTTC	CASSFPGQGLIEQFF
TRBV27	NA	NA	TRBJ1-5	TGTGCCAGCAGTCCGGGACATTTGGGCAATCAGCCCCAGCATTTT	CASSPGHLGNQPQHF
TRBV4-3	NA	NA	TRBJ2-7	TGCGCCAGCAGCCCTACGGGTTCCTACGAGCAGTACTTC	CASSPTGSYEQYF
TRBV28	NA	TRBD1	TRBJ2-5	TGTGCCAGCAGTACCACCGGACAGGGGAAACAAGAGACCCAGTACTTC	CASSTTGQGKQETQYF
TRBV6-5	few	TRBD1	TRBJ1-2	TGTGCCAGCAGCCGCGGACAGGGGTTGGCCTATGGCTACACCTTC	CASSRGQGLAYGYTF
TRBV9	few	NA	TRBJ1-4	TGTGCCAGCAGCGACCGGGGGGCTAATGAAAAACTGTTTTTT	CASSDRGANEKLFF
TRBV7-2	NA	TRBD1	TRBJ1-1	TGTGCCAGCAGCCTCCGGGACAGTGAAGCTTTCTTT	CASSLRDSEAFF
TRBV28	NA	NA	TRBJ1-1	TGTGCCAGCAGTTTACCAGACTTCGGCGGTATGGCTTTCTTT	CASSLPDFGGMAFF
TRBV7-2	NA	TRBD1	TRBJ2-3	TGTGCCAGCAGCGAACAGGGGACCACAGATACGCAGTATTTT	CASSEQGTTDTQYF
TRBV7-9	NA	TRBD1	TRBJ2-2	TGTGCCAGCAGCTCTTCCGGGACAGGGAACACCGGGGAGCTGTTTTTT	CASSSSGTGNTGELFF
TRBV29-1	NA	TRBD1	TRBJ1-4	TGCAGCGCGGACAGGGGAAATGAAAAACTGTTTTTT	CSADRGNEKLFF
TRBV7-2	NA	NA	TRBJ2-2	TGTGCCAGCAGCTGGGGGGGGCCGAACACCGGGGAGCTGTTTTTT	CASSWGGPNTGELFF
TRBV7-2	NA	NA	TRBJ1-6	TGTGCCAGCAGCTTAGTGCACAGTAATAATTCACCCCTCCACTTT	CASSLVHSNNSPLHF
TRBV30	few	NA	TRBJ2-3	TGTGCCTGGAAACTAGATACGCAGTATTTT	CAWKLDTQYF
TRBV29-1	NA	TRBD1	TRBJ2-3	TGCAGCGTCTTACTTTACGGGACAGGGCCGGCAGATACGCAGTATTTT	CSVLLYGTGPADTQYF
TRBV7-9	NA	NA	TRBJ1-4	TGTGCCAGCAGCCCGAACGTGGCCGAAAAACTGTTTTTT	CASSPNVAEKLFF
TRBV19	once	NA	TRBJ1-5	TGTGCCAGTAGTATCACGGGGTATGGGCATCAGCCCCAGCATTTT	CASSITGYGHQPQHF
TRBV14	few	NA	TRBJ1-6	TGTGCCAGCAGCCCTTATCAGGGGAATTCACCCCTCCACTTT	CASSPYQGNSPLHF
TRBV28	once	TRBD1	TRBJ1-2	TGTGCCAGCAGTCCGGGGGACAGAGTATATGGCTACACCTTC	CASSPGDRVYGYTF
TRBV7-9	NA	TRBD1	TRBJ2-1	TGTGCCAGCACCCCGACGACAGGGAACTCCTACAATGAGCAGTTCTTC	CASTPTTGNSYNEQFF
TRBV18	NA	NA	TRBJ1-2	TGTGCCAGCTCACCTGCGGTTCAGGGGCCCTATGGCTACACCTTC	CASSPAVQGPYGYTF
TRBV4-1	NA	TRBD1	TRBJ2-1	TGCGCCAGCAGCCAAGATTATGCCAGGGGGAATCGAGAGCAGTTCTTC	CASSQDYARGNREQFF
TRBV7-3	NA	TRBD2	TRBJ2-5	TGTGCCAGCAGTAGAGGTGGTAGCGGGAGTATTTGGGAGACCCAGTACTTC	CASSRGGSGSIWETQYF
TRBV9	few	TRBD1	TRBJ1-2	TGTGCCAGCACCGTCGCCGGGACAGGGAATTACGGCTACACCTTC	CASTVAGTGNYGYTF
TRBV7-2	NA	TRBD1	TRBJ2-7	TGTGCCAGCAGCTTAACGGACAGGGCCTCCTACGAGCAGTACTTC	CASSLTDRASYEQYF